A single sample is the source of the 23 T cell receptor beta chains below, sequenced in a study of vaccination and CD4 T cells after COVID-19. Scientists ran DNA taken from cultured CD4+ T cells through the Oncomine TCR Beta short-read assay for sequencing. MiXCR, applied by TCRdb to the PCR reads, yields one record per CDR3 protein. Of about 21,000 distinct CDR3 sequences detected, around half appear once; the ten largest clones hold roughly 9%. No antigen has been identified for these receptors. The treatment: approximately 9-day PBMC culture with coronavirus spike peptide pools or control peptides (ViraFEST assay). Specimen: CD4+ T cells from blood, cultured in vitro. These TCRs come from a human donor who had recovered from COVID-19.

The CDR3: CASSLRLSSYEQYF. The CDR3 DNA is TGTGCCAGCAGTTTACGGCTTAGCTCCTACGAGCAGTACTTC. J is TRBJ2-7 and V is TRBV12-3 or TRBV12-4, with D unresolved. V gave up 2 bases and J gave up 0 bases, with 8 bases separating them. This CDR3 is 14 amino acids long.

The chain links TRBV30 to TRBJ1-5; D possibly corresponds to TRBD1 (5 bases). V was cut by 0 bases and J by 7 bases, with 13 bases left in between. This CDR3 region has 14 residues. Germline V lookup: CDR1 GTSNPN, CDR2 SVGIG (reference sequence). Here the CDR3 reads CAWSVRDGGQPQHF. The CDR3 bases are TGTGCCTGGAGTGTACGGGACGGAGGGCAGCCCCAGCATTTT.

The genes are TRBV27 and TRBJ1-6, with D maybe TRBD1 (6 bases). The CDR3 runs to 12 residues. Germline V gene data show CDR1 as MNHEY and CDR2 as SMNVEV (reference sequence). Trimming stripped 6 bases from V and 10 bases from J, with 10 bases between. The DNA of the CDR3 is TGTGCCAGCAGAGGGGGATTGTCACCCCTCCACTTT. Translating it yields CASRGGLSPLHF.

CDR3 coding DNA: TGTGCCAGCAGTTTAGTCCCCGACGGAATACCTTATGGCTACACCTTC. Its protein is CASSLVPDGIPYGYTF. V usage is TRBV12-3 or TRBV12-4 and J usage is TRBJ1-2; D uncertain. With 1 base removed from V and 5 bases from J, the gap between germline ends came to 17 bases. This CDR3 has 16 amino acids.

The chain carries TRBV25-1 and TRBJ1-4; 7 bases match TRBD1. The J segment lost 5 bases and the V segment lost 3 bases, leaving 6 bases of the junction unmatched. The length of the CDR3 is 15 residues. Germline V gene data show CDR1 as MGHDK and CDR2 as SYGVNS. This chain's CDR3 is CASSDTRGVNEKLFF. DNA of the CDR3: TGTGCCAGCAGTGATACCAGGGGGGTAAATGAAAAACTGTTTTTT.

The rearrangement joins TRBV28 to TRBJ1-3, with D unclear. The ends were cut back, 7 bases at V and 4 bases at J, with 32 bases in the middle. CDR1 and CDR2 (germline): MDHEN, SYDVKM. This CDR3 is 20 amino acids long. In DNA form, the CDR3 reads TGTGCCAGCACCCCCTTCTGGCAGACAAAACAGTACGGAGCCGGAAACACCATATATTTT. Translation gives CASTPFWQTKQYGAGNTIYF.

The chain recombines TRBV6-1 with TRBJ1-2; tentative D call: TRBD1 (5 bases). V lost 6 bases and J 6 bases, leaving 23 bases between the germline ends. CDR1 and CDR2 from the germline V gene are MNHNS and SASEGT. The CDR3 length is 16 residues. In nucleotides, the CDR3 is TGTGCCAGCAGCCAGGGAATGGGCGTCGTCCTCGATGGCTACACCTTC. It encodes CASSQGMGVVLDGYTF.

V gene TRBV27 combines with J gene TRBJ1-6; 11 nucleotides align to TRBD1. The V gene's germline CDR1 is MNHEY and CDR2 SMNVEV (reference sequence). The CDR3 is 15 amino acids. With 2 bases clipped from V and 11 bases from J, the junction kept 5 bases outside the gene matches. CDR3 sequence: CASSLRTGGKTPLHF. CDR3 sequence (DNA): TGTGCCAGCAGTTTAAGGACAGGGGGCAAGACACCCCTCCACTTT.

This sequence joins TRBV29-1 and TRBJ1-2, with D possibly being TRBD1 (5 bases). Germline V gives CDR1 SQVTM, CDR2 ANQGSEA. The CDR3 spans 12 residues. Trimming pared 7 bases from V and 8 bases from J, leaving 17 bases between. This CDR3 is CSGRDRERGYTF. DNA of the CDR3: TGCAGCGGCCGGGACCGAGAAAGAGGCTACACCTTC.

As DNA, the CDR3 is TGTGCCAGCAGCTTATGGCCCCTTGTCGCCAAAGCTTTCTTT. This encodes CASSLWPLVAKAFF. J is TRBJ1-1 and V is TRBV11-3; D is unresolved. Germline V CDR1 and CDR2: SGHNT, YENEEA. The CDR3 spans 14 residues. V dropped 2 bases and J dropped 9 bases, with 16 bases sitting between them.

The V gene is TRBV2, the J gene TRBJ2-5; 7 nucleotides match TRBD1. CDR1 is SNHLY and CDR2 is FYNNEI in the germline V gene. V dropped 8 bases and J dropped 4; count of bases not matched to a gene: 10. The CDR3 length is 14 residues. In DNA, the CDR3 is TGTGCCAGCTCATTCCCAGGGACAGTAGAGACCCAGTACTTC. As protein: CASSFPGTVETQYF.

The table lists this clonotype with a few counts. The gene calls are TRBV15 and TRBJ1-1; perhaps TRBD1 as D (5 bases). V lost 0 bases and J 7 bases, leaving 12 bases between the germline ends. Germline lookup yields CDR1 LNHNV and CDR2 YYDKDF (reference sequence). CDR3 length: 14 amino acids. The CDR3 loop reads CATSRDPGPYEAFF. The CDR3 bases are TGTGCCACCAGCAGAGATCCGGGACCGTATGAAGCTTTCTTT.

This chain connects TRBV5-1 to TRBJ2-2; 14 bases map to TRBD2. Germline trimming cut 4 bases from V and 6 bases from J; bases unmatched to any gene: 5. This CDR3 comprises 16 residues. Germline values: CDR1 SGHRS, CDR2 YFSETQ. In nucleotides, the CDR3 is TGCGCCAGCAGCCCCCCGGGACTAGCGGGAGCCGGGGAGCTGTTTTTT. This translates into CASSPPGLAGAGELFF.

This clonotype was found a few times. V and J are TRBV11-2 and TRBJ2-5, with 9 bases fitting TRBD2. Germline trimming cut 5 bases from V and 5 bases from J; bases unmatched to any gene: 18. This CDR3 contains 18 residues. The germline gives CDR1 SGHAT, CDR2 FQNNGV. The CDR3 coding sequence is TGTGCCAGCAGCCCCGGTCCCGGGACTAGCAACCCCCGGGAGACCCAGTACTTC. Its translation: CASSPGPGTSNPRETQYF.

This rearrangement joins TRBV9 to TRBJ1-2; the D gene is possibly TRBD1 (5 bases). Germline V gene data show CDR1 as SGDLS and CDR2 as YYNGEE. This CDR3 is built from 15 residues. Trimming took 3 bases from V and 11 from J, leaving 23 bases between them. The CDR3 bases are TGTGCCAGCAGCGCCGGCGGGGGGACCCTCTCGAGTTACACCTTC. Translating it yields CASSAGGGTLSSYTF.

This clonotype has just a few counts. V and J are TRBV6-5 and TRBJ1-2; D not certain. V dropped 2 bases and J dropped 8 bases, with 12 bases sitting between them. Germline CDR1 and CDR2: MNHEY and SVGAGI. There are 13 residues in the CDR3. CDR3 DNA: TGTGCCAGCAGTTACGACGCGAGTACAGGCTACACCTTC. This sequence encodes CASSYDASTGYTF.

The CDR3 protein is CSARDLSGRKDTQYF. In DNA, the CDR3 is TGCAGTGCTAGAGATCTCAGCGGGAGAAAAGATACGCAGTATTTT. V is TRBV20-1 and J is TRBJ2-3; TRBD2 agrees at 8 bases. Unmatched junction bases numbered 7, after V lost 0 bases and J lost 5 bases. The CDR3 length is 15 residues. The germline V gene encodes CDR1 DFQATT and CDR2 SNEGSKA (reference sequence).

The chain couples TRBV7-8 to TRBJ1-1; possible D gene TRBD1, 5 bases. Germline V CDR1 and CDR2: SGHVS, FQNEAQ. This CDR3 spans 15 amino acids. V lost 1 base and J lost 4, with 13 bases in between. The CDR3 DNA sequence: TGTGCCAGCAGCTTAGTGGGGACCCAAAGCACTGAAGCTTTCTTT. This gives the protein CASSLVGTQSTEAFF. Complete variable domain (other parts from reference TRBV7-8 and TRBJ1-1): GAGVSQSPRYKVAKRGQDVALRCDPISGHVSLFWYQQALGQGPEFLTYFQNEAQLDKSGLPSDRFFAERPEGSVSTLKIQRTQQEDSAVYLCASSLVGTQSTEAFFGQGTRLTVV.

J is TRBJ2-3 and V is TRBV4-2; TRBD1 aligns across 8 bases. This CDR3 contains 17 residues. With V trimmed by 3 bases and J by 4 bases, 12 bases remained unmatched. From germline, CDR1 is LGHNA and CDR2 YNFKEQ. The CDR3 nucleotides are TGTGCCAGCAGCCATACCCGAGCAGGGGGCATCTCAGATACGCAGTATTTT. Protein sequence: CASSHTRAGGISDTQYF.

This clonotype has a handful of counts. The chain joins TRBV20-1 to TRBJ1-6; the D gene is possibly TRBD1 (5 bases). The V end lost 1 base, the J end lost 9 bases, and 19 bases lay between the germline ends. The CDR3 is made up of 16 amino acids. Germline V gives CDR1 DFQATT, CDR2 SNEGSKA (reference sequence). This CDR3 reads CSARAPVGGKGSPLHF. The CDR3 DNA reads as TGCAGTGCTAGAGCCCCCGTGGGGGGGAAAGGTTCACCCCTCCACTTT.

This clonotype was seen a handful of times. The chain is built from TRBV20-1 and TRBJ2-5, with 9 bases that match TRBD1. Germline CDR1 DFQATT, CDR2 SNEGSKA (reference sequence). J lost 5 bases, V lost 0 bases, and 7 bases had no gene match. The CDR3 is made up of 15 amino acids. CDR3 nucleotides: TGCAGTGCTAGAGATCCCTGGACAGGGGATGAGACCCAGTACTTC. It is translated as CSARDPWTGDETQYF.

The chain has TRBV5-5 and TRBJ1-5; 7 bases line up with TRBD1. Germline V gene sequence: CDR1 SGHKS, CDR2 YYEKEE (reference sequence). J was trimmed by 1 base and V by 4 bases; bases with no gene match: 8. The CDR3 is made up of 16 amino acids. The CDR3 nucleotides read TGTGCCAGCAGCCCCCCCGGGACAGACAGCAATCAGCCCCAGCATTTT. It translates to CASSPPGTDSNQPQHF. Drawing the rest from reference TRBV5-5 and TRBJ1-5, the complete variable domain is DAGVTQSPTHLIKTRGQQVTLRCSPISGHKSVSWYQQVLGQGPQFIFQYYEKEERGRGNFPDRFSARQFPNYSSELNVNALLLGDSALYLCASSPPGTDSNQPQHFGDGTRLSIL.

This clonotype showed up just a few times. V is TRBV20-1 and J is TRBJ1-1; D ambiguous. Deletions cut 3 bases from V and 5 bases from J, with 13 bases between. CDR3 size: 13 residues. The germline CDR1 and CDR2 sequences are DFQATT and SNEGSKA (reference sequence). The CDR3 here is CSARRERGTEAFF. CDR3 bases: TGCAGTGCTAGGAGGGAACGAGGGACTGAAGCTTTCTTT.